This T cell receptor (beta chain) was captured by sequencing in a study of blood T cell repertoires in COVID-19. The overall study: Specimens from acute and convalescent COVID-19 originated in the United States, Italy and Spain. T cells, B-cell-depleted T cells, or PBMCs supplied cDNA or gDNA.

Original processing notes: Scientists estimated how many nucleated cells there were by amplifying reference gene primers. Profiling relied on immunoSEQ multiplex PCR, and the TCRdb table lists in-frame clones only, not all of them. V and J calls plus clone size are reproduced from that table; the DNA served to infer D and trimming. This sample yields roughly 100,000 clones, of which 75% to 90% are seen a single time; approximately 13% belongs to the top ten. The CDR3 spans 16 residues. The V segment lost 6 bases and the J segment 8 bases; nucleotides outside the gene matches: 11. CDR1 is SNHLY, CDR2 FYNNEI, per germline.

The receptor's source is a human donor in a cohort sampled during active or convalescent COVID-19. The genes are TRBV2 and TRBJ2-1, with 12 bases aligning to TRBD1. The sequenced material came from peripheral blood. CDR3 region: CASRHMGQGARDEQFF. CDR3 in DNA: TGTGCCAGCAGACACATGGGACAGGGGGCGAGGGATGAGCAGTTCTTC. The complete variable domain, with remaining parts taken from reference TRBV2 and TRBJ2-1, reads EPEVTQTPSHQVTQMGQEVILRCVPISNHLYFYWYRQILGQKVEFLVSFYNNEISEKSEIFDDQFSVERPDGSNFTLKIRSTKLEDSAMYFCASRHMGQGARDEQFFGPGTRLTVL.